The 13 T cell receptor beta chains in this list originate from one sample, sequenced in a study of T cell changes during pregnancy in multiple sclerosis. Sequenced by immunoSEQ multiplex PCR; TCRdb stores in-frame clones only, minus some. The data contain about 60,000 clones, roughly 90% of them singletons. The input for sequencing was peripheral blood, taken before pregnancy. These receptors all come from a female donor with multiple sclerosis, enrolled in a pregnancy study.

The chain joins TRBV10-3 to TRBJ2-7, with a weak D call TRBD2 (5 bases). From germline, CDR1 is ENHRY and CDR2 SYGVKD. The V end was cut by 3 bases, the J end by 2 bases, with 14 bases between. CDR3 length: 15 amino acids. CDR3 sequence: CAISDLRSGTYEQYF. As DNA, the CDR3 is TGTGCCATCAGTGATCTTAGAAGCGGTACCTACGAGCAGTACTTC.

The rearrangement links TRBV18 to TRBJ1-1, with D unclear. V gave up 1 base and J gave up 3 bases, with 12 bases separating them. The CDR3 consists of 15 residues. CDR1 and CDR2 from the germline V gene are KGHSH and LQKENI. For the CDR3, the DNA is TGTGCCAGCTCACCACTGTACGGGAAGGACACTGAAGCTTTCTTT. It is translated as CASSPLYGKDTEAFF.

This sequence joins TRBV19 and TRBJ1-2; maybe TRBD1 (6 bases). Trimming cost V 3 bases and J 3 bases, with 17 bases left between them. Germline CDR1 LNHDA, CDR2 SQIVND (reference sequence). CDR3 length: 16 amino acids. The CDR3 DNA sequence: TGTGCCAGTAGTATCTATCAGGCGGGGGGCCACTATGGCTACACCTTC. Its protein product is CASSIYQAGGHYGYTF.

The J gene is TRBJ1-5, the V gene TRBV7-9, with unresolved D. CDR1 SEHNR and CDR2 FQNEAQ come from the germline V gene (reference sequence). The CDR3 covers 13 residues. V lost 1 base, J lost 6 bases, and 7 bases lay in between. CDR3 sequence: CASSLGGSQPQHF. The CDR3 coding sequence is TGTGCCAGCAGCTTAGGTGGGAGTCAGCCCCAGCATTTT.

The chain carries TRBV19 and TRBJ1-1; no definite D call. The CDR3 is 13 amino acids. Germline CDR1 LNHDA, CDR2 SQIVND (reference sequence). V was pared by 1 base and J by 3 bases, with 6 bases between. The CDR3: CASSIGRYTEAFF. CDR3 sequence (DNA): TGTGCCAGTAGTATAGGGCGGTACACTGAAGCTTTCTTT. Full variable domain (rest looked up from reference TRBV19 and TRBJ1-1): DGGITQSPKYLFRKEGQNVTLSCEQNLNHDAMYWYRQDPGQGLRLIYYSQIVNDFQKGDIAEGYSVSREKKESFPLTVTSAQKNPTAFYLCASSIGRYTEAFFGQGTRLTVV.

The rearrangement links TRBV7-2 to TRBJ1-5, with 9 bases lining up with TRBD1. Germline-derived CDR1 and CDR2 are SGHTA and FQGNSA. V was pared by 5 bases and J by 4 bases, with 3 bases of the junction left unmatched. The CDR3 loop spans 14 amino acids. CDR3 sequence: CASSVGQGNQPQHF. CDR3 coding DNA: TGTGCCAGCAGCGTAGGACAGGGGAATCAGCCCCAGCATTTT.

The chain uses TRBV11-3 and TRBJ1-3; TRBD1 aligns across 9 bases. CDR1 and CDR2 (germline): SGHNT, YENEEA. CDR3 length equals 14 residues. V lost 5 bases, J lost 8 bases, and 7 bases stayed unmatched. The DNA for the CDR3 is TGTGCCAGCAGCGACGGGGACAGGGTTGACACCATATATTTT. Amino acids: CASSDGDRVDTIYF.

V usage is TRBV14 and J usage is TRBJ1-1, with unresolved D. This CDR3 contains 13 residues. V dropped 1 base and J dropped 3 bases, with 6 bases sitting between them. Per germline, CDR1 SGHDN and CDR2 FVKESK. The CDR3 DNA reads TGTGCCAGCAGCCAAGGGAGGGACACTGAAGCTTTCTTT. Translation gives CASSQGRDTEAFF. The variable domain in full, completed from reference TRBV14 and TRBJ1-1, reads EAGVTQFPSHSVIEKGQTVTLRCDPISGHDNLYWYRRVMGKEIKFLLHFVKESKQDESGMPNNRFLAERTGGTYSTLKVQPAELEDSGVYFCASSQGRDTEAFFGQGTRLTVV.

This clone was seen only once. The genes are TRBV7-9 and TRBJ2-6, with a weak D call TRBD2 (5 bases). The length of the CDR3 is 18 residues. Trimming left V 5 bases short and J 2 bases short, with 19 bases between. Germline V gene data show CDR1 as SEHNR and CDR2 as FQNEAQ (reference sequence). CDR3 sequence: CASSDVSGSLTGANVLTF. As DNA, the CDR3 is TGTGCCAGCAGCGACGTCTCGGGGTCCCTCACTGGGGCCAACGTCCTGACTTTC.

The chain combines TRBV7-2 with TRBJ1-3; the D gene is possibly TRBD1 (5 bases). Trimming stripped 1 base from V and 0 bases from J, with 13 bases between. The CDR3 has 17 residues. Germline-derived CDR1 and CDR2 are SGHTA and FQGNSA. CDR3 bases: TGTGCCAGCAGCTTAGTGACAGATCCATACTCTGGAAACACCATATATTTT. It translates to CASSLVTDPYSGNTIYF.

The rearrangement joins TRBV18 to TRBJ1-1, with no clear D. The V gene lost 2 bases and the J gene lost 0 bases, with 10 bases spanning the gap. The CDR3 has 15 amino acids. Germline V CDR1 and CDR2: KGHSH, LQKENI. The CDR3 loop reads CASSPYQSMNTEAFF. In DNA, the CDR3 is TGTGCCAGCTCACCATACCAGTCCATGAACACTGAAGCTTTCTTT.

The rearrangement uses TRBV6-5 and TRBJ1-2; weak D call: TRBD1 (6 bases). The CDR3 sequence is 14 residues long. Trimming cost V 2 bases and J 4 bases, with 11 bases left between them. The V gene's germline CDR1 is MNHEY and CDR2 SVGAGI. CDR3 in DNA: TGTGCCAGCAGTTACGGGGGGGCCCTCTATGGCTACACCTTC. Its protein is CASSYGGALYGYTF.

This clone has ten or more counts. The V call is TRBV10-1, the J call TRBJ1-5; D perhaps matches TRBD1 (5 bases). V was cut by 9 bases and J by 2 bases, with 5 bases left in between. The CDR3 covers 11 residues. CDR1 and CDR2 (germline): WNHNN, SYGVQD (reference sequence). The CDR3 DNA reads TGCGCCAGACAGGGCAATCAGCCCCAGCATTTT. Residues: CARQGNQPQHF.